This T cell receptor beta chain was sequenced in a study of T cells in Graves' hyperthyroidism and ophthalmopathy. This clonotype was observed at least ten times. Its antigen is still unknown. Ahead of any ophthalmopathy symptoms, the blood sample was obtained at the first diagnosis of hyperthyroidism. PBMCs were obtained from under 13 ml fresh peripheral blood. There were TCR beta CDR3 regions amplified from RNA transcripts. Using the HTBI primer set, a first-round RT-PCR was run on the TCR CDR3. TCRdb fed the multiplex PCR reads into MiXCR, producing one record per CDR3 protein. The sample lists fewer than 650,000 distinct CDR3 sequences, more than 11% occurring once. Study results and caveats: A median around 5.9 months before onset, the model predicted ophthalmopathy.

Germline values: CDR1 KGHDR, CDR2 SFDVKD. The CDR3 length is 18 residues. With 3 bases removed from V and 0 bases from J, the gap between germline ends came to 17 bases. Sequenced sample: blood. The clonotype originates from a woman under 40 with Graves' hyperthyroidism that later progressed to Graves' ophthalmopathy. The gene calls are TRBV24-1 and TRBJ2-1; the D is unclear. In DNA form, the CDR3 reads TGTGCCACCAGTGATCCTAACGAGAGGTCTAGCTCCTACAATGAGCAGTTCTTC. It codes for CATSDPNERSSSYNEQFF.